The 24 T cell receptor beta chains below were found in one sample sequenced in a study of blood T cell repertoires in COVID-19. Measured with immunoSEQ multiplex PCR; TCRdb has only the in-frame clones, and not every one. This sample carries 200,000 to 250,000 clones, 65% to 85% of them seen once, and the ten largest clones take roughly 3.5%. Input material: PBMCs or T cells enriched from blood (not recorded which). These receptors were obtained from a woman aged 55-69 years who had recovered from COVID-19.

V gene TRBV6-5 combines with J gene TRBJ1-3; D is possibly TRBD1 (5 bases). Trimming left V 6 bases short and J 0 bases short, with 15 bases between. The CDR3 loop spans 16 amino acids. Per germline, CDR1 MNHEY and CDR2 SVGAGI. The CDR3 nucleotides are TGTGCCAGCAGCTACACCACAGGAGACTCTGGAAACACCATATATTTT. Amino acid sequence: CASSYTTGDSGNTIYF.

This chain's CDR3 is CASGHPGQGAITDTQYF. The DNA for the CDR3 is TGTGCTAGTGGCCACCCGGGACAGGGGGCAATAACAGATACGCAGTATTTT. The chain recombines TRBV12-5 with TRBJ2-3, with 12 bases that match TRBD1. The CDR3 loop spans 17 amino acids. V was clipped by 6 bases and J by 3 bases; unmatched bases: 10. In germline, CDR1 is LGHNT, CDR2 FRNRAP.

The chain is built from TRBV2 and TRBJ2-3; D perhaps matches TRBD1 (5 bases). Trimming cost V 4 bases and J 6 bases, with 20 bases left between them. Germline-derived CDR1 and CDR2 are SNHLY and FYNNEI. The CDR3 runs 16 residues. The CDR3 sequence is CASSGGVGHLMDTQYF. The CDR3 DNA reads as TGTGCCAGCAGTGGTGGGGTCGGACACCTAATGGATACGCAGTATTTT.

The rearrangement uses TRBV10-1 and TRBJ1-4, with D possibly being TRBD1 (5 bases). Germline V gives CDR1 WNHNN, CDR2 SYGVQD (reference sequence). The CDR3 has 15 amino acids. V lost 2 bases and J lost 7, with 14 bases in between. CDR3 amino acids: CASSEPKGYGEKLFF. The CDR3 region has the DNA TGCGCCAGCAGTGAGCCTAAGGGGTACGGTGAAAAACTGTTTTTT.

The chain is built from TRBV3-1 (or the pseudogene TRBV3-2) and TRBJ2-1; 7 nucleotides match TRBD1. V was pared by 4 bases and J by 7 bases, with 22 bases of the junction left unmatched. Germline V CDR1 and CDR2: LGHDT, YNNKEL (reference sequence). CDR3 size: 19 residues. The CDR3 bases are TGTGCCAGCAGCCCGAGAGGGGACAACAGGGGAACGGCATTGAATGAGCAGTTCTTC. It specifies CASSPRGDNRGTALNEQFF.

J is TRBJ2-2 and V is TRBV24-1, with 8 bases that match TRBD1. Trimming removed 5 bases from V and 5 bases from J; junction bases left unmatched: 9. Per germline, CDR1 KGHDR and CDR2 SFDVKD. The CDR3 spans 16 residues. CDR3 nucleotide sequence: TGTGCCACCAGTGCCCAGGGGACAGGAGAAACCGGGGAGCTGTTTTTT. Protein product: CATSAQGTGETGELFF.

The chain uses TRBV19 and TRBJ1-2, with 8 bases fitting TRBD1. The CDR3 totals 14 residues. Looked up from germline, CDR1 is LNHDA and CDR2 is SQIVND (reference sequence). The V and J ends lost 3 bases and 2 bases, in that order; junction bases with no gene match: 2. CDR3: CASSIPGGNYGYTF. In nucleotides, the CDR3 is TGTGCCAGTAGTATCCCAGGGGGCAACTATGGCTACACCTTC.

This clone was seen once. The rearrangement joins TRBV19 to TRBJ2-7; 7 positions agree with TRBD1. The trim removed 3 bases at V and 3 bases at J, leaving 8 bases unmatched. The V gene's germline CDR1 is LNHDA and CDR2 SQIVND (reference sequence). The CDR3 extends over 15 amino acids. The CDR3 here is CASSMATGSFYEQYF. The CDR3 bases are TGTGCCAGTAGTATGGCGACAGGGAGTTTCTACGAGCAGTACTTC. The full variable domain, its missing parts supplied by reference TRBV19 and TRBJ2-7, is DGGITQSPKYLFRKEGQNVTLSCEQNLNHDAMYWYRQDPGQGLRLIYYSQIVNDFQKGDIAEGYSVSREKKESFPLTVTSAQKNPTAFYLCASSMATGSFYEQYFGPGTRLTVT.

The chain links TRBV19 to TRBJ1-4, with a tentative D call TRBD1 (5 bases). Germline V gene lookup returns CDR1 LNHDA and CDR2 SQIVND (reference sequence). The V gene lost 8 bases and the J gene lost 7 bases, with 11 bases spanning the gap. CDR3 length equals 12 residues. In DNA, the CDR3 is TGTGCCAGTCGAAGGGGTAGTGAAAAACTGTTTTTT. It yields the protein CASRRGSEKLFF.

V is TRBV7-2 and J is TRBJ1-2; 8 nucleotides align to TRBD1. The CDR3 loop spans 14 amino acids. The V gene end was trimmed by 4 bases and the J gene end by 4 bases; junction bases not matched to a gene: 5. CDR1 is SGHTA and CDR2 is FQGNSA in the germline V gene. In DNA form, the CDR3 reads TGTGCCAGCAGCTACGGACAGGGCGGCTATGGCTACACCTTC. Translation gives CASSYGQGGYGYTF.

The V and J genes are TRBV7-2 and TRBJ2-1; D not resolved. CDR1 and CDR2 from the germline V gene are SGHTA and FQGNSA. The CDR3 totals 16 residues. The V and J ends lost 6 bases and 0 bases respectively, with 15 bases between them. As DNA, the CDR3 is TGTGCCAGCAGTCCTTTAGCAATTAGCTCCTACAATGAGCAGTTCTTC. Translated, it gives CASSPLAISSYNEQFF.

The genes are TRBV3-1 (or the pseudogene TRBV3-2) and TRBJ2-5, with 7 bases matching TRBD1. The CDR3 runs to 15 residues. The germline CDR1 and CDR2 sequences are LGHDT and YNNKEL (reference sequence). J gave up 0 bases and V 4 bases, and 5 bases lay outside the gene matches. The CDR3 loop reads CASSPRDRNQETQYF. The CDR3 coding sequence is TGTGCCAGCAGCCCCCGGGACAGAAACCAAGAGACCCAGTACTTC.

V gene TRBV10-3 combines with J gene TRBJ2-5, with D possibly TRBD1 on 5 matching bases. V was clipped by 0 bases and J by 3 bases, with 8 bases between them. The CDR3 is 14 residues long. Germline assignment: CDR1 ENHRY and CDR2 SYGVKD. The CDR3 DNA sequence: TGTGCCATCAGTGAGTCCCCGGACAAAGAGACCCAGTACTTC. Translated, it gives CAISESPDKETQYF.

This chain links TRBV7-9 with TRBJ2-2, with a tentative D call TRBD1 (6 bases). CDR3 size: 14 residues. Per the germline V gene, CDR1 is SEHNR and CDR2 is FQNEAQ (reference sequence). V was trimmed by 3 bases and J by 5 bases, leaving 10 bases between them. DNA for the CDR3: TGTGCCAGCAGCTTTGACAGGACTACCGGGGAGCTGTTTTTT. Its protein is CASSFDRTTGELFF.

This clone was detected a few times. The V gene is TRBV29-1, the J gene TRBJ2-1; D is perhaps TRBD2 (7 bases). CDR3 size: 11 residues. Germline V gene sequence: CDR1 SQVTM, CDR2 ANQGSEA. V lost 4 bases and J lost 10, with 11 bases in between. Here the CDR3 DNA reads TGCAGCGTTGCTTGGGGGGGCGAGCAGTTCTTC. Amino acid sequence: CSVAWGGEQFF.

CDR3 in DNA: TGTGCCAGCAGACCAACAGGTCGTAATGAAAAACTGTTTTTT. Its translation: CASRPTGRNEKLFF. The chain employs TRBV7-2 and TRBJ1-4; D is possibly TRBD1 (5 bases). Per germline, CDR1 SGHTA and CDR2 FQGNSA. V dropped 6 bases and J dropped 4 bases, with 12 bases sitting between them. The CDR3 has 14 amino acids.

The CDR3 is CASSLLSGAPMGYTF. In nucleotides, the CDR3 is TGTGCCAGCAGTTTACTTTCAGGCGCCCCGATGGGCTACACCTTC. This chain links TRBV27 with TRBJ1-2, with unresolved D. The CDR3 covers 15 residues. From germline, CDR1 is MNHEY and CDR2 SMNVEV (reference sequence). Deletions cut 2 bases from V and 8 bases from J, with 18 bases between.

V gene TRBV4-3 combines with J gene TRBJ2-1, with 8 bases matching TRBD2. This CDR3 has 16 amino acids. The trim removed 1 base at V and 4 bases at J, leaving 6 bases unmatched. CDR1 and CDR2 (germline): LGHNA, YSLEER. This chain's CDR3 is CASSQVTSGGYNEQFF. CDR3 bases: TGCGCCAGCAGCCAAGTTACGTCGGGGGGGTACAATGAGCAGTTCTTC.

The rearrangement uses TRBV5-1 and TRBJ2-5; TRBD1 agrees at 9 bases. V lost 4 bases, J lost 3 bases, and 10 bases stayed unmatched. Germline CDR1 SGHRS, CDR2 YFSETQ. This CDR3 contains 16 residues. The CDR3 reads CASSPRSGTGKETQYF. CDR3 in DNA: TGCGCCAGCAGCCCTAGAAGCGGGACAGGGAAAGAGACCCAGTACTTC.

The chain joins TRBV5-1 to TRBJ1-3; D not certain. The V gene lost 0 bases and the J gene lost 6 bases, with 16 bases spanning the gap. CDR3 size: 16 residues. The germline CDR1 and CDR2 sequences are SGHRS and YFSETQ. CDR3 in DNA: TGCGCCAGCAGCTTGGCGAACTCTCCAGGCCTAAACACCATATATTTT. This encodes CASSLANSPGLNTIYF.

As DNA, the CDR3 is TGTGCCAGTAGACCATTTCAGGGAAACACCATATATTTT. Translation gives CASRPFQGNTIYF. The rearrangement uses TRBV19 and TRBJ1-3, with no clear D. V was cut by 6 bases and J by 4 bases, with 10 bases left in between. The CDR3 consists of 13 residues. Germline V lookup: CDR1 LNHDA, CDR2 SQIVND (reference sequence).

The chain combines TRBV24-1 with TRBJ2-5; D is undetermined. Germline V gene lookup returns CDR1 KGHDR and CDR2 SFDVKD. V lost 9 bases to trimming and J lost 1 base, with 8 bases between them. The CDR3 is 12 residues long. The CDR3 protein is CATRGSQETQYF. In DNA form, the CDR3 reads TGTGCCACCCGAGGCAGCCAAGAGACCCAGTACTTC.

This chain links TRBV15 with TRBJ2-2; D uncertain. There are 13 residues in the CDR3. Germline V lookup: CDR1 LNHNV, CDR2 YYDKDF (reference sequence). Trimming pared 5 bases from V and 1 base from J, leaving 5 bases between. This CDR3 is CATSPGNTGELFF. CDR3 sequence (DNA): TGTGCCACCAGCCCAGGGAACACCGGGGAGCTGTTTTTT.

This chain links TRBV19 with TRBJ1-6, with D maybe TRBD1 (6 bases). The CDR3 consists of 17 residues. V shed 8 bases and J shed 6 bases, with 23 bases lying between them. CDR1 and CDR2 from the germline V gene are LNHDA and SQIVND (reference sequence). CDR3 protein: CASSSDRLTLPNSPLHF. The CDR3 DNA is TGTGCCAGTTCCAGCGACAGGCTGACCCTTCCTAATTCACCCCTCCACTTT.